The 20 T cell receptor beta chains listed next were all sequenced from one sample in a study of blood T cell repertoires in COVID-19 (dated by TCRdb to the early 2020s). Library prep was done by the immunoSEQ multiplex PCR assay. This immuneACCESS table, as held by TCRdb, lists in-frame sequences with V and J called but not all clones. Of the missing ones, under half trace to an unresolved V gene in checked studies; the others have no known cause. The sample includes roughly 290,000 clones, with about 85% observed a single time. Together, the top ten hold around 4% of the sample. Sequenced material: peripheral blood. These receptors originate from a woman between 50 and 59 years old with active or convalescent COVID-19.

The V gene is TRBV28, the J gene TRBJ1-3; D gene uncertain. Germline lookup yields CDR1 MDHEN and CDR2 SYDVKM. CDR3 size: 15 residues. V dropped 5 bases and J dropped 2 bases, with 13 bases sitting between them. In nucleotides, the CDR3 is TGTGCCAGCAGTCCGAGGAGGAGACCTGGAAACACCATATATTTT. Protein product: CASSPRRRPGNTIYF. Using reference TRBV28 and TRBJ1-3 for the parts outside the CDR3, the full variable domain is DVKVTQSSRYLVKRTGEKVFLECVQDMDHENMFWYRQDPGLGLRLIYFSYDVKMKEKGDIPEGYSVSREKKERFSLILESASTNQTSMYLCASSPRRRPGNTIYFGEGSWLTVV.

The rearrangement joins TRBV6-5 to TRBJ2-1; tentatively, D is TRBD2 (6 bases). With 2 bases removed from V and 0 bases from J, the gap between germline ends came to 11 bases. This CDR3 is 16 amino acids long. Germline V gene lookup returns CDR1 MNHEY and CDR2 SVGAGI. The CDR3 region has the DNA TGTGCCAGCAGTTACGAAGCGGGCCACTCCTACAATGAGCAGTTCTTC. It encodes CASSYEAGHSYNEQFF.

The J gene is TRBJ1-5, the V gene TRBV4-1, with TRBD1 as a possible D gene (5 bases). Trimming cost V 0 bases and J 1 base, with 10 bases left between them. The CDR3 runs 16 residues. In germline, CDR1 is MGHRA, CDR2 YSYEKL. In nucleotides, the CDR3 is TGCGCCAGCAGCCAAGAAGTAGGGGTAAGCAATCAGCCCCAGCATTTT. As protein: CASSQEVGVSNQPQHF.

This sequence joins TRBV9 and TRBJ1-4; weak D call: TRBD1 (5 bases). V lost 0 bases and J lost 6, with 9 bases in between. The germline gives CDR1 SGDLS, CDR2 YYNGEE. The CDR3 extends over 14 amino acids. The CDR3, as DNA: TGTGCCAGCAGCGTAGGGGGCGATTATGAAAAACTGTTTTTT. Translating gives CASSVGGDYEKLFF.

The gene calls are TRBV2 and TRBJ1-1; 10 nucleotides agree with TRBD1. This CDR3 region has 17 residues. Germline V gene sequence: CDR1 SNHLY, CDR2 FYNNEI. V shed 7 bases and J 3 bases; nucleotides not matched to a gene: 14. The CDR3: CASTPIGTGARDTEAFF. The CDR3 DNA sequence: TGTGCCAGCACACCGATCGGGACAGGGGCCAGGGACACTGAAGCTTTCTTT.

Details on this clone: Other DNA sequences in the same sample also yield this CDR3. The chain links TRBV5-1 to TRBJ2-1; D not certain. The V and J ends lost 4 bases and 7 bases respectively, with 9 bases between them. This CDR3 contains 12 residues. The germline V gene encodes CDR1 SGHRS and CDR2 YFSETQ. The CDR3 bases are TGCGCCAGCAGCCCCTCGGGTAATGAGCAGTTCTTC. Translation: CASSPSGNEQFF.

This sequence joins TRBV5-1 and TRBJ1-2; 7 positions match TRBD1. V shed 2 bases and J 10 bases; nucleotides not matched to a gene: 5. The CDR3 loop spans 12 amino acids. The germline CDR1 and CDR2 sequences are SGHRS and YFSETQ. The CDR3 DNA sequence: TGCGCCAGCAGCTTCGGAACAGGGGACTACACCTTC. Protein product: CASSFGTGDYTF.

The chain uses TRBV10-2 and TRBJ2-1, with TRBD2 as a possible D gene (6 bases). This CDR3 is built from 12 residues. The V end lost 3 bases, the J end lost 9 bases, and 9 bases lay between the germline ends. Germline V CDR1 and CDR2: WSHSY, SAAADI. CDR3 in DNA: TGCGCCAGCAGTGATTGGGAGGTTGAGCAGTTCTTC. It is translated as CASSDWEVEQFF.

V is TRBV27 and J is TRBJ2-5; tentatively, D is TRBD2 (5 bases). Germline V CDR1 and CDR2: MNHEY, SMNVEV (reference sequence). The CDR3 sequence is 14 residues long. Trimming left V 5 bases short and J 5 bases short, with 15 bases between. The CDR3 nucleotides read TGTGCCAGCAGTCCCCGGACTGCTAGGGAGACCCAGTACTTC. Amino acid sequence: CASSPRTARETQYF.

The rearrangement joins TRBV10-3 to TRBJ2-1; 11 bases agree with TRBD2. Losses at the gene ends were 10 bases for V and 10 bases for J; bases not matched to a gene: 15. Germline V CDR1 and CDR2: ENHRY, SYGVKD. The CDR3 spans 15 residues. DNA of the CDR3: TGTGCCACCGGCGGGGGGGCTAGCGGGAGGCGAGAGCAGTTCTTC. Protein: CATGGGASGRREQFF.

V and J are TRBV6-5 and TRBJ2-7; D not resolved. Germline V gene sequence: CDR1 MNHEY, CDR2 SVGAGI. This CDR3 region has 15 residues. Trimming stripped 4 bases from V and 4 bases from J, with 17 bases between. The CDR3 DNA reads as TGTGCCAGCAGTTTGAATTCAGCGTACCCATACGAGCAGTACTTC. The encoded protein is CASSLNSAYPYEQYF.

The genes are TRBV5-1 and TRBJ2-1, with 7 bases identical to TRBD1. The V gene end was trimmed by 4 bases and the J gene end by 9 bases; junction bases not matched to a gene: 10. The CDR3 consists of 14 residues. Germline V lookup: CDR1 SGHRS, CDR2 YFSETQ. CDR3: CASSVDREIGEQFF. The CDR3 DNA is TGCGCCAGCAGCGTTGACAGGGAAATCGGTGAGCAGTTCTTC. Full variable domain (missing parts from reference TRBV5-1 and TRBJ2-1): KAGVTQTPRYLIKTRGQQVTLSCSPISGHRSVSWYQQTPGQGLQFLFEYFSETQRNKGNFPGRFSGRQFSNSRSEMNVSTLELGDSALYLCASSVDREIGEQFFGPGTRLTVL.

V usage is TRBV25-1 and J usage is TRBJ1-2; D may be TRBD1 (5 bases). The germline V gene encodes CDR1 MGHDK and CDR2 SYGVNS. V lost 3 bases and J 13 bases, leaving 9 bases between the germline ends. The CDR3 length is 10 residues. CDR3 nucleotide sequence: TGTGCCAGCAGTGAGGGACTCGGCACCTTC. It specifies CASSEGLGTF.

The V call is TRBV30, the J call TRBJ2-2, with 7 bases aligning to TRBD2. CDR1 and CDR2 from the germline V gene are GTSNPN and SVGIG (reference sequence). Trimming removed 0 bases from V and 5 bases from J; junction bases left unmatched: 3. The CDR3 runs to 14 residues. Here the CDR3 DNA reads TGTGCCTGGAGTGTCACCGGGGGGACCGGGGAGCTGTTTTTT. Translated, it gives CAWSVTGGTGELFF.

The CDR3 spells CASSSFSGQETQYF. DNA of the CDR3: TGCGCCAGCAGCTCCTTTAGCGGCCAAGAGACCCAGTACTTC. The rearrangement joins TRBV5-1 to TRBJ2-5; TRBD2 is a possible D gene (6 bases). The CDR3 is 14 amino acids. From germline, CDR1 is SGHRS and CDR2 YFSETQ. V dropped 3 bases and J dropped 1 base, with 10 bases sitting between them.

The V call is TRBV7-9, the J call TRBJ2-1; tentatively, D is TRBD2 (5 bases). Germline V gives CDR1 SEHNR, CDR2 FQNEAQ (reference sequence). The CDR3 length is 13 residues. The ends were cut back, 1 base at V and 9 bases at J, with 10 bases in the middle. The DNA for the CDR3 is TGTGCCAGCAGCTTAGAGGTACGGGGTGAGCAGTTCTTC. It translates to CASSLEVRGEQFF.

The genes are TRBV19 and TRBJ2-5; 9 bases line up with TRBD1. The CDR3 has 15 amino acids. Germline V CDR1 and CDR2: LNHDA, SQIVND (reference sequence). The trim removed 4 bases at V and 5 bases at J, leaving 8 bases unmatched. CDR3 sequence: CASSTQGAGRETQYF. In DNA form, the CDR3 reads TGTGCCAGTAGTACACAGGGGGCGGGGCGGGAGACCCAGTACTTC.

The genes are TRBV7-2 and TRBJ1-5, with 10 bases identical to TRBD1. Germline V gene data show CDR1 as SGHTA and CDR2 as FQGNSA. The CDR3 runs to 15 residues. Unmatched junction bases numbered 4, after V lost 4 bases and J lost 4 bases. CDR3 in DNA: TGTGCCAGCAGCTCTAGGACAGGGGGGAATCAGCCCCAGCATTTT. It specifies CASSSRTGGNQPQHF.

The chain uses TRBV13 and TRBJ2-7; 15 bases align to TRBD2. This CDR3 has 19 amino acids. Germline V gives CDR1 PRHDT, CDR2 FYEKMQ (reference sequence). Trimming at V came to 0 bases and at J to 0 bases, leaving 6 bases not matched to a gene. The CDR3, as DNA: TGTGCCAGCAGCTTAGGGGGGACTAGCGGGAGGCCCGACTCCTACGAGCAGTACTTC. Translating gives CASSLGGTSGRPDSYEQYF.

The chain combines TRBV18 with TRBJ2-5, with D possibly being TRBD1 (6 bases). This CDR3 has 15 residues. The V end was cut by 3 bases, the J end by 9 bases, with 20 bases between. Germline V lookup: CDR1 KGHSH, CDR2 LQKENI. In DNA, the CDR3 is TGTGCCAGCTCACCCCTAGGGACATCTAAGCAGGCCCAGTACTTC. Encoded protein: CASSPLGTSKQAQYF. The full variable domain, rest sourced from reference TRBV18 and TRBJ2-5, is NAGVMQNPRHLVRRRGQEARLRCSPMKGHSHVYWYRQLPEEGLKFMVYLQKENIIDESGMPKERFSAEFPKEGPSILRIQQVVRGDSAAYFCASSPLGTSKQAQYFGPGTRLLVL.